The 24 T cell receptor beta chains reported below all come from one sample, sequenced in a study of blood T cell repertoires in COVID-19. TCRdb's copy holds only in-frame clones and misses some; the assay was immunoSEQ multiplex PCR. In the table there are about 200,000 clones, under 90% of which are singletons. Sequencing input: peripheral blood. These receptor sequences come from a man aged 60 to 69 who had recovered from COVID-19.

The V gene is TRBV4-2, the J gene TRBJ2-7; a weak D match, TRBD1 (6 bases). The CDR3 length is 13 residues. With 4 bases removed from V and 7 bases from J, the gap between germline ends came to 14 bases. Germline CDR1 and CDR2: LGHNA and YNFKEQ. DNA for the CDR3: TGTGCCAGCAGCCGAACAGGGTTTGAGGAGCAGTACTTC. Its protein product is CASSRTGFEEQYF.

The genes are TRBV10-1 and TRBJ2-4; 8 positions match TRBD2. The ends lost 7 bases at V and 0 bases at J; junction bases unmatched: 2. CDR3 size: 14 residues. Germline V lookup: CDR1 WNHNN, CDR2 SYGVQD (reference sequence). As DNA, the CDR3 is TGCGCCAGCAAGAGCGGGGGAGCCAAAAACATTCAGTACTTC. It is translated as CASKSGGAKNIQYF.

In DNA, the CDR3 is TGTGCCTGGAAACTACGGGGGATCGGCACTGAAGCTTTCTTT. Amino acids: CAWKLRGIGTEAFF. The V call is TRBV30, the J call TRBJ1-1, with TRBD1 as a possible D gene (5 bases). Per germline, CDR1 GTSNPN and CDR2 SVGIG (reference sequence). V was shortened by 4 bases and J by 4 bases, with 16 bases between the two germline ends. This CDR3 has 14 amino acids.

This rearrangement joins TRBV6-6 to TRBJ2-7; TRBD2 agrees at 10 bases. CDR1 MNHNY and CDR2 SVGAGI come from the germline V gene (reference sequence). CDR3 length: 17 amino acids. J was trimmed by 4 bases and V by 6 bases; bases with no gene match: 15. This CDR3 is CASRRTASGGRGYEQYF. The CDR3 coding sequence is TGTGCCAGCAGACGAACGGCTAGCGGGGGCCGGGGGTACGAGCAGTACTTC.

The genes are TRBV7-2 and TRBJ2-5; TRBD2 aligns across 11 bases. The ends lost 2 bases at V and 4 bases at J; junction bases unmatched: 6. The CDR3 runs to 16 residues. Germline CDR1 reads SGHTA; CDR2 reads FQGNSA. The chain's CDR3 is CASSLFSGRAGETQYF. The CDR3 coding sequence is TGTGCCAGCAGCTTATTTAGCGGGAGGGCCGGAGAGACCCAGTACTTC.

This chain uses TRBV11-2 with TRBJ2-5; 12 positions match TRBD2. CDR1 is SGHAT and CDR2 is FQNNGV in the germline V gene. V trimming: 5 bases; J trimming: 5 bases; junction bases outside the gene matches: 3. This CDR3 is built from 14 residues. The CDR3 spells CASSASGGVETQYF. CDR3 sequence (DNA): TGTGCCAGCAGCGCTAGCGGGGGGGTCGAGACCCAGTACTTC. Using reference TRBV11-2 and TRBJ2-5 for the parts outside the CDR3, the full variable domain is EAGVAQSPRYKIIEKRQSVAFWCNPISGHATLYWYQQILGQGPKLLIQFQNNGVVDDSQLPKDRFSAERLKGVDSTLKIQPAKLEDSAVYLCASSASGGVETQYFGPGTRLLVL.

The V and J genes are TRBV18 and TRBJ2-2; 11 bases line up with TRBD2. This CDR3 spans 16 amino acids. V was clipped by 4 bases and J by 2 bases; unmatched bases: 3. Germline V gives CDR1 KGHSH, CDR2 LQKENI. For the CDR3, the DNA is TGTGCCAGCTCACTGGGACTAGCGGTAAACACCGGGGAGCTGTTTTTT. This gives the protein CASSLGLAVNTGELFF.

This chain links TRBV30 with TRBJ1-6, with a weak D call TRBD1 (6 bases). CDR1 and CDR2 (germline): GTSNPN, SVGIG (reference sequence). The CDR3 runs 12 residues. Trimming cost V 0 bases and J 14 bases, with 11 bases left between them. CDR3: CAWSVQGKTLHF. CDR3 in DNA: TGTGCCTGGAGTGTACAGGGTAAAACCCTCCACTTT.

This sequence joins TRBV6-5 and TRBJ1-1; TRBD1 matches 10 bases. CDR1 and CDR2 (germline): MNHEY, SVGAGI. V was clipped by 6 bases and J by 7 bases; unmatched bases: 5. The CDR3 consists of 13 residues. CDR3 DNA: TGTGCCAGCAGATTGGGACAGGGGAGTGAAGCTTTCTTT. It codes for CASRLGQGSEAFF.

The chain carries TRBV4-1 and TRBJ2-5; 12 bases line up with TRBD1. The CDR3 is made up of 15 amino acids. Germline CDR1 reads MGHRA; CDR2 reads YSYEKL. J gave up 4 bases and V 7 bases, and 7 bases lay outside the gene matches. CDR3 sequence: CASMRGQGAGETQYF. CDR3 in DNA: TGCGCCAGCATGCGGGGACAGGGGGCGGGAGAGACCCAGTACTTC.

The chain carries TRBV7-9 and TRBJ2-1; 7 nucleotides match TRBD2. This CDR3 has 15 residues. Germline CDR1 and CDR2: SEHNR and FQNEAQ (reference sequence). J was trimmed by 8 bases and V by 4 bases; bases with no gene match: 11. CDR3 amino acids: CASSSAGLPWDEQFF. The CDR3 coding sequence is TGTGCCAGCAGCTCGGCGGGACTACCTTGGGATGAGCAGTTCTTC.

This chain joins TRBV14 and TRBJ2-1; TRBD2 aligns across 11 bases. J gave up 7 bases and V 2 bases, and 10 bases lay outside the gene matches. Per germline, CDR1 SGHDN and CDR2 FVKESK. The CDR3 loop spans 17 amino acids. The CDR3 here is CASSQQLLAGERNEQFF. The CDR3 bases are TGTGCCAGCAGCCAACAATTACTAGCGGGAGAACGTAATGAGCAGTTCTTC.

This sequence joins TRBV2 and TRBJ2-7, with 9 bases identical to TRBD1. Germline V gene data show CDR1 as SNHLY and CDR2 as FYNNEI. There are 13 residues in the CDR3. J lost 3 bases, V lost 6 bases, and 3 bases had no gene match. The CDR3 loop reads CASRGQGIYEQYF. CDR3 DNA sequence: TGTGCCAGCAGGGGACAGGGAATCTACGAGCAGTACTTC.

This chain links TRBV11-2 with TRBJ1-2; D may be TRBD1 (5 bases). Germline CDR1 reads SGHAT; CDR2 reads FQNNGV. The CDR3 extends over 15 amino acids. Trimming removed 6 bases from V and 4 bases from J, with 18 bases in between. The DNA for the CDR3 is TGTGCCAGCAGGCTCTCCGGTGGGGCTAGCTATGGCTACACCTTC. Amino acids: CASRLSGGASYGYTF.

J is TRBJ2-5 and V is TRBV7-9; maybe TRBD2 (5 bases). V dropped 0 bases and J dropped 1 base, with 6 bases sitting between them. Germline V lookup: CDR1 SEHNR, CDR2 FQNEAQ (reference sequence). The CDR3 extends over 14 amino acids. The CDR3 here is CASSLALAQETQYF. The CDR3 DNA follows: TGTGCCAGCAGCTTAGCCCTAGCCCAAGAGACCCAGTACTTC.

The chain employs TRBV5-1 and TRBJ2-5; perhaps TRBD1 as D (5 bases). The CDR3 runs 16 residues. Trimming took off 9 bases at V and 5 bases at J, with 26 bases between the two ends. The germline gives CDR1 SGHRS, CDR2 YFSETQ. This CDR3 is CATPTGDGGPGETQYF. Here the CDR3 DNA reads TGCGCCACACCAACTGGGGATGGCGGCCCAGGGGAGACCCAGTACTTC.

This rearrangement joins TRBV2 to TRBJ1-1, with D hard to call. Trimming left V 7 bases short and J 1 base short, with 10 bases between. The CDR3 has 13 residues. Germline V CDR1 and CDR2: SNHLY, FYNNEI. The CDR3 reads CASKSRPNTEAFF. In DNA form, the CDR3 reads TGTGCCAGCAAGTCCAGGCCGAACACTGAAGCTTTCTTT. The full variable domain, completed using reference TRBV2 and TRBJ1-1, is EPEVTQTPSHQVTQMGQEVILRCVPISNHLYFYWYRQILGQKVEFLVSFYNNEISEKSEIFDDQFSVERPDGSNFTLKIRSTKLEDSAMYFCASKSRPNTEAFFGQGTRLTVV.

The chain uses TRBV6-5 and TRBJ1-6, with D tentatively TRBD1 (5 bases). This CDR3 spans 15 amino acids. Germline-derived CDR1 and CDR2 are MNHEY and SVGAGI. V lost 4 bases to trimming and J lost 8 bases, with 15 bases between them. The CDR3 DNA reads TGTGCCAGCAGTTGGGCTGACAGAACTTATTCACCCCTCCACTTT. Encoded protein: CASSWADRTYSPLHF.

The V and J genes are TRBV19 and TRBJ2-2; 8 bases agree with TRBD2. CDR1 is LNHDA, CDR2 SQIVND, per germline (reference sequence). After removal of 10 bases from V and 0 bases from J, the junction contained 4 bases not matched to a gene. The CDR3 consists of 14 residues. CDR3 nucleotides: TGTGCCACCGCGGGACTAGCGAACACCGGGGAGCTGTTTTTT. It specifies CATAGLANTGELFF.

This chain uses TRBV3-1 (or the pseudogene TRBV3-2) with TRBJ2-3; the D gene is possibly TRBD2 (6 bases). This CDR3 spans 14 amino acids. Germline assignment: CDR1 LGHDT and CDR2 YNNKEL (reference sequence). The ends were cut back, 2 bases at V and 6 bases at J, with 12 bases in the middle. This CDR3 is CASSQRSSDDTQYF. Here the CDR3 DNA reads TGTGCCAGCAGCCAAAGGTCTAGCGATGATACGCAGTATTTT.

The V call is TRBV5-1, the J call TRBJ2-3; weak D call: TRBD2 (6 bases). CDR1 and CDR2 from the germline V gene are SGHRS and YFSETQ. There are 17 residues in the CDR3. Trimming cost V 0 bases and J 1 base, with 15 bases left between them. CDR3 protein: CASSLGGYSGGTDTQYF. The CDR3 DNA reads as TGCGCCAGCAGCTTGGGGGGGTATAGCGGCGGCACAGATACGCAGTATTTT.

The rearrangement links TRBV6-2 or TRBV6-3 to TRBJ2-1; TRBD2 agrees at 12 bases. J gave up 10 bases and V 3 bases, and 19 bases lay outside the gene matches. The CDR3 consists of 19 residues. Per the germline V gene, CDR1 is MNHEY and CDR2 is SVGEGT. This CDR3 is CASSYGSLAGGPSVREQFF. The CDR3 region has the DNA TGTGCCAGCAGTTATGGGAGCCTAGCGGGAGGGCCCTCGGTCCGGGAGCAGTTCTTC.

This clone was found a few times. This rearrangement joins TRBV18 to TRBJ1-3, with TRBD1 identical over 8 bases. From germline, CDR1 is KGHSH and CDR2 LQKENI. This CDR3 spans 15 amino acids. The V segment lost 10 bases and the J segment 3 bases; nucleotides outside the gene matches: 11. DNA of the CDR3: TGTGCCACCGAGACAGGGGTTGATAATGGAAACACCATATATTTT. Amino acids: CATETGVDNGNTIYF.

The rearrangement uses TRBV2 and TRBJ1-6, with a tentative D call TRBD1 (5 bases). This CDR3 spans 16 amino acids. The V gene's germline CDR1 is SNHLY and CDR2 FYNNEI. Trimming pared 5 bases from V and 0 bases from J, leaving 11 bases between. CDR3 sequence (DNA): TGTGCCAGCAGTCCGGGACTGAGCTCCTATAATTCACCCCTCCACTTT. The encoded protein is CASSPGLSSYNSPLHF.